This entry lists 6 T cell receptor beta chains sequenced from one sample in a study of CD8 T cells in Susac syndrome (dated by TCRdb to about 2019). The library was prepared using the immunoSEQ multiplex PCR assay. RNA was extracted using the RNeasy kit, and about 0.5 to 1 microgram was reverse transcribed with random hexamers. TCRdb reprocessed the public reads (quality trimming at Q25 with fastp, clone calling with MiXCR) and kept in-frame beta chains. One record per CDR3 amino acid sequence lists the most common genes and DNA. Present in this sample are approximately 90,000 distinct CDR3 sequences, approximately 92% of which were seen just once. Clones ranked in the top ten supply around 0.31% of the sample. Sequenced: CD8+ T cells from PBMCs. The receptors were sampled from a human donor in good health.

The chain joins TRBV9 to TRBJ2-1; TRBD1 might be the D (5 bases). Trimming left V 0 bases short and J 2 bases short, with 6 bases between. The germline V gene has CDR1 SGDLS and CDR2 YYNGEE. CDR3 size: 14 residues. The CDR3 is CASSVGQTYNEQFF. Here the CDR3 DNA reads TGTGCCAGCAGCGTAGGACAGACCTACAATGAGCAGTTCTTC.

The chain links TRBV7-9 to TRBJ1-1, with 8 bases identical to TRBD1. Germline V gene lookup returns CDR1 SEHNR and CDR2 FQNEAQ (reference sequence). V lost 5 bases and J lost 11; bases outside the gene matches: 13. The CDR3 covers 14 residues. This CDR3 reads CASSAGQGQRWAFF. The CDR3 DNA reads TGTGCCAGCAGCGCCGGACAGGGTCAACGCTGGGCTTTCTTT.

This chain's CDR3 is CASSVQGLGNSPLHF. CDR3 coding DNA: TGTGCCAGTAGTGTTCAGGGTTTGGGTAATTCACCCCTCCACTTT. The V gene is TRBV19, the J gene TRBJ1-6; D may be TRBD1 (5 bases). Germline lookup yields CDR1 LNHDA and CDR2 SQIVND (reference sequence). The CDR3 is 15 residues long. The V end was cut by 5 bases, the J end by 6 bases, with 14 bases between.

The rearrangement joins TRBV2 to TRBJ2-5; tentatively, D is TRBD2 (6 bases). Germline lookup yields CDR1 SNHLY and CDR2 FYNNEI. The germline V and J ends were trimmed by 7 bases and 2 bases, with 8 bases remaining between them. This CDR3 contains 12 residues. CDR3 region: CASIGGQETQYF. CDR3 nucleotides: TGTGCCAGCATAGGAGGGCAAGAGACCCAGTACTTC.

A single count supports this clonotype. The chain has TRBV29-1 and TRBJ1-4; 7 nucleotides align to TRBD1. The CDR3 totals 11 residues. Germline CDR1 is SQVTM and CDR2 is ANQGSEA. V gave up 6 bases and J gave up 9 bases; unmatched junction bases: 4. CDR3 coding DNA: TGCAGCGTAAGACAGGGACAAAAACTGTTTTTT. It yields the protein CSVRQGQKLFF.

This clonotype was recorded only once. The chain carries TRBV12-5 and TRBJ2-7, with D maybe TRBD2 (6 bases). Trimming removed 7 bases at V and 4 bases at J, with 11 bases between. This CDR3 region has 12 residues. Looked up from germline, CDR1 is LGHNT and CDR2 is FRNRAP. This chain's CDR3 is CASALGGYEQYF. CDR3 bases: TGTGCTAGTGCTTTAGGAGGGTACGAGCAGTACTTC.